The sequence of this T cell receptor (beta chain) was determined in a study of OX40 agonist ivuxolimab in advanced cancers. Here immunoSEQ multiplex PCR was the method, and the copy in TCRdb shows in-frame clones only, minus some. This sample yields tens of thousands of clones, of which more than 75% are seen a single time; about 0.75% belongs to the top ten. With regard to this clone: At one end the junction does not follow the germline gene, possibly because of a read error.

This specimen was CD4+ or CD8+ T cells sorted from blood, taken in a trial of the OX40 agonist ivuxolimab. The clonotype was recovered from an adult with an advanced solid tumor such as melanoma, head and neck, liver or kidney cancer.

CDR3 DNA: TGTGCCAGCGGCTTTAGGGGAACCCAGTACTTC. It translates to CASGFRGTQYF. This sequence joins TRBV7-6 and TRBJ2-5; maybe TRBD1 (5 bases). This CDR3 has 11 residues. The germline CDR1 and CDR2 sequences are SGHVS and FNYEAQ.